These 9 T cell receptor beta chains were sequenced from one sample in a study of T cell responses to AZD1222 COVID-19 vaccine. Using immunoSEQ multiplex PCR, the repertoire was profiled, and TCRdb retains in-frame clones only, with some absent. Among about 150,000 clones listed, 91% were seen once. The material sequenced was peripheral blood, taken on day 0 of AZD1222 vaccination. These receptors came from an adult in good health.

The V and J genes are TRBV7-3 and TRBJ2-3; D could derive from TRBD1 or TRBD2 (6 bases each). Deletions cut 4 bases from V and 5 bases from J, with 10 bases between. CDR3 size: 13 residues. In germline, CDR1 is SGHTA, CDR2 FQGTGA. CDR3 bases: TGTGCCAGCAGCTGGGGGCGGGGAGATACGCAGTATTTT. Its protein product is CASSWGRGDTQYF. The variable domain in full, completed from reference TRBV7-3 and TRBJ2-3, reads GAGVSQTPSNKVTEKGKYVELRCDPISGHTALYWYRQSLGQGPEFLIYFQGTGAADDSGLPNDRFFAVRPEGSVSTLKIQRTERGDSAVYLCASSWGRGDTQYFGPGTRLTVL.

This clone was seen only once. The chain carries TRBV6-5 and TRBJ1-1; D is uncertain. The CDR3 contains 15 residues. Germline lookup yields CDR1 MNHEY and CDR2 SVGAGI. V was shortened by 5 bases and J by 2 bases, with 15 bases between the two germline ends. CDR3 region: CASSPRSGVNTEAFF. The CDR3 DNA sequence: TGTGCCAGCAGTCCCCGCAGTGGGGTTAACACTGAAGCTTTCTTT.

The gene calls are TRBV15 and TRBJ2-5; perhaps TRBD1 as D (5 bases). There are 14 residues in the CDR3. V was shortened by 4 bases and J by 0 bases, with 9 bases between the two germline ends. Germline-derived CDR1 and CDR2 are LNHNV and YYDKDF (reference sequence). The CDR3 reads CATSTGNYQETQYF. The CDR3 DNA reads TGTGCCACCAGCACAGGGAACTACCAAGAGACCCAGTACTTC.

CDR3 sequence: CASSEQPSGYEQYF. CDR3 nucleotide sequence: TGTGCCAGCAGTGAGCAGCCCAGCGGATACGAGCAGTACTTC. The chain couples TRBV6-1 to TRBJ2-7; D is perhaps TRBD2 (5 bases). This CDR3 spans 14 amino acids. Trimming took 3 bases from V and 4 from J, leaving 13 bases between them. Germline V CDR1 and CDR2: MNHNS, SASEGT.

The chain links TRBV11-3 to TRBJ2-1; the match to TRBD1 covers 7 bases. In germline, CDR1 is SGHNT, CDR2 YENEEA. The V gene end was trimmed by 0 bases and the J gene end by 3 bases; junction bases not matched to a gene: 2. The CDR3 runs 15 residues. CDR3 coding DNA: TGTGCCAGCAGCTTAGAGGCAGGGGGCTACAATGAGCAGTTCTTC. Translation: CASSLEAGGYNEQFF.

The chain links TRBV5-8 to TRBJ1-4; D gene ambiguous. The CDR3 is made up of 11 amino acids. Germline V gives CDR1 SGHTS, CDR2 YDEGEE. V was cut by 5 bases and J by 5 bases, with 4 bases left in between. The CDR3 loop reads CASRLNEKLFF. The CDR3 DNA reads TGTGCCAGCAGACTAAATGAAAAACTGTTTTTT.

This clone was recorded once. This chain joins TRBV12-3 or TRBV12-4 and TRBJ1-2; 12 positions match TRBD1. J was trimmed by 8 bases and V by 6 bases; bases with no gene match: 4. The CDR3 loop spans 13 amino acids. The DNA for the CDR3 is TGTGCCAGCAGGGGACAGGGGGCTGGCGGCTACACCTTC. Translated, it gives CASRGQGAGGYTF.

V usage is TRBV27 and J usage is TRBJ1-4; 9 nucleotides agree with TRBD1. Germline-derived CDR1 and CDR2 are MNHEY and SMNVEV (reference sequence). The CDR3 consists of 15 residues. V lost 6 bases to trimming and J lost 6 bases; unmatched junction nucleotides: 8. The CDR3 protein is CASRPGQGSYEKLFF. The CDR3 bases are TGTGCCAGCAGACCCGGACAGGGGTCTTATGAAAAACTGTTTTTT. Combining the CDR3 with reference TRBV27 and TRBJ1-4 gives the whole variable domain EAQVTQNPRYLITVTGKKLTVTCSQNMNHEYMSWYRQDPGLGLRQIYYSMNVEVTDKGDVPEGYKVSRKEKRNFPLILESPSPNQTSLYFCASRPGQGSYEKLFFGSGTQLSVL.

CDR3 region: CASSKGTGEGTEAFF. CDR3 coding DNA: TGTGCCAGCAGCAAAGGGACAGGGGAGGGCACTGAAGCTTTCTTT. The rearrangement joins TRBV21-1 to TRBJ1-1; TRBD1, as called in the table, went unchecked against the DNA. TRBV21-1 represents a pseudogene. The CDR3 has 15 amino acids.